The present T cell receptor (beta chain) was sequenced within a study of Graves' ophthalmopathy and Graves' hyperthyroidism. This clonotype was seen ten or more times. The antigen remains undetermined. Patients were excluded if they had other autoimmune diseases or uncontrolled infections, and likewise if pregnancy or lactation applied. Looked up from germline, CDR1 is MNHNS and CDR2 is SASEGT. The CDR3 consists of 15 residues. The germline V and J ends were trimmed by 5 bases and 7 bases, with 15 bases remaining between them. CDR3 regions of TCR beta were amplified from RNA transcripts. Following a first-round RT-PCR that used HTBI primers, a second-round multiplex PCR was carried out. TCRdb re-analysed the multiplex PCR reads in MiXCR, keeping a single row per CDR3 protein. This sample has hundreds of thousands of distinct CDR3 sequences, with approximately 21% found just once. Study conclusions and caveats: Ophthalmopathy cases were distinguished from stable hyperthyroidism by a 13-signature model, reaching around 88% sensitivity and roughly 81% specificity.

The TCR originated in a woman in her forties or fifties with Graves' ophthalmopathy. Sequencing was done on a sample of peripheral blood. The chain uses TRBV6-1 and TRBJ1-6, with D possibly being TRBD1 (6 bases). The CDR3 DNA reads as TGTGCCAGCAGTCAAGTGGGGGCGAGGAATTCACCCCTCCACTTT. Amino acids: CASSQVGARNSPLHF.